Below, 24 T cell receptor beta chains from the same sample are listed, as sequenced in a study of blood T cell repertoires in COVID-19. TCRdb's copy holds only in-frame clones and misses some; the assay was immunoSEQ multiplex PCR. The repertoire holds some 240,000 clones, with around 85% as singletons. The sample consisted of peripheral blood. The receptors were sampled from an elderly woman with acute or convalescent COVID-19.

The chain is built from TRBV18 and TRBJ2-3; 10 nucleotides match TRBD2. The CDR3 extends over 16 amino acids. Germline assignment: CDR1 KGHSH and CDR2 LQKENI. The V gene end was trimmed by 6 bases and the J gene end by 0 bases; junction bases not matched to a gene: 6. The CDR3 sequence: CASSPQLAGSTDTQYF. The CDR3 DNA sequence: TGTGCCAGCTCCCCTCAACTAGCGGGGAGCACAGATACGCAGTATTTT. Drawing the rest from reference TRBV18 and TRBJ2-3, the complete variable domain is NAGVMQNPRHLVRRRGQEARLRCSPMKGHSHVYWYRQLPEEGLKFMVYLQKENIIDESGMPKERFSAEFPKEGPSILRIQQVVRGDSAAYFCASSPQLAGSTDTQYFGPGTRLTVL.

J is TRBJ2-5 and V is TRBV28; no clear D gene. The CDR3 has 14 amino acids. V lost 4 bases to trimming and J lost 4 bases, with 13 bases between them. Germline assignment: CDR1 MDHEN and CDR2 SYDVKM. CDR3 amino acids: CASSSRLKLETQYF. The DNA for the CDR3 is TGTGCCAGCAGTTCGCGGCTGAAGTTAGAGACCCAGTACTTC.

The chain links TRBV12-3 or TRBV12-4 to TRBJ1-2, with 8 nucleotides matching TRBD1. V trimming: 5 bases; J trimming: 5 bases; junction bases outside the gene matches: 4. The CDR3 runs 13 residues. The chain's CDR3 is CASSLGQAYGYTF. The CDR3 DNA follows: TGTGCCAGCAGTCTGGGACAGGCTTATGGCTACACCTTC.

The chain employs TRBV30 and TRBJ1-3; D is ambiguous. Germline V lookup: CDR1 GTSNPN, CDR2 SVGIG (reference sequence). This CDR3 has 12 amino acids. Trimming took off 2 bases at V and 2 bases at J, with 4 bases between the two ends. The CDR3 protein is CAWSRAGNTIYF. In DNA, the CDR3 is TGTGCCTGGAGTCGCGCTGGAAACACCATATATTTT.

CDR3 nucleotide sequence: TGTGCCACCAGCAGGAACCCGGGACAGGGGGTTTCTAACTATGGCTACACCTTC. It is translated as CATSRNPGQGVSNYGYTF. V and J are TRBV15 and TRBJ1-2; 11 nucleotides align to TRBD1. Germline values: CDR1 LNHNV, CDR2 YYDKDF (reference sequence). The CDR3 runs 18 residues. The ends lost 3 bases at V and 0 bases at J; junction bases unmatched: 9.

The chain is built from TRBV27 and TRBJ2-1, with 9 bases aligning to TRBD1. The junction had 4 bases not matched to a gene; V was cut back by 6 bases and J by 1 base. CDR3 length: 15 amino acids. Germline assignment: CDR1 MNHEY and CDR2 SMNVEV (reference sequence). The CDR3 DNA reads as TGTGCCAGCAGCATGACAGGGGGTTCCTACAATGAGCAGTTCTTC. This translates into CASSMTGGSYNEQFF.

This clone was recorded once. V gene TRBV5-6 combines with J gene TRBJ1-1, with D perhaps TRBD1 (6 bases). V lost 2 bases, J lost 0 bases, and 8 bases lay in between. CDR3 size: 14 residues. Germline-derived CDR1 and CDR2 are SGHDT and YYEEEE. CDR3 amino acids: CASSFGTLNTEAFF. The CDR3 bases are TGTGCCAGCAGCTTTGGGACACTGAACACTGAAGCTTTCTTT.

This clone was counted a single time. The chain is built from TRBV24-1 and TRBJ1-5, with TRBD1 identical over 7 bases. V gave up 7 bases and J gave up 10 bases; unmatched junction bases: 6. CDR1 is KGHDR and CDR2 is SFDVKD in the germline V gene. The CDR3 extends over 12 amino acids. The CDR3 here is CATSPGGTPQHF. Here the CDR3 DNA reads TGTGCCACCAGCCCAGGGGGAACTCCCCAGCATTTT.

This chain joins TRBV30 and TRBJ2-5; 8 bases agree with TRBD2. This CDR3 is built from 13 residues. CDR1 and CDR2 from the germline V gene are GTSNPN and SVGIG (reference sequence). V lost 3 bases and J lost 5; bases outside the gene matches: 5. In DNA, the CDR3 is TGTGCCTGGAGCAGGACTAGCTGGGAGACCCAGTACTTC. It yields the protein CAWSRTSWETQYF.

The chain is built from TRBV7-9 and TRBJ2-1, with D perhaps matching TRBD2 (6 bases). This CDR3 comprises 14 residues. V gave up 8 bases and J gave up 1 base, with 12 bases separating them. Per germline, CDR1 SEHNR and CDR2 FQNEAQ (reference sequence). CDR3 nucleotide sequence: TGTGCCAGCCCCATTGGGGGGTCCTACAATGAGCAGTTCTTC. It encodes CASPIGGSYNEQFF.

The rearrangement joins TRBV12-3 or TRBV12-4 to TRBJ2-2; 7 nucleotides align to TRBD2. The CDR3 spans 13 residues. V gave up 10 bases and J gave up 7 bases; unmatched junction bases: 9. CDR3 DNA: TGTGCCACCACTTCGGGGGGAGGCGGGGAGCTGTTTTTT. This sequence encodes CATTSGGGGELFF.

This chain connects TRBV28 to TRBJ1-1, with 10 positions matching TRBD1. Per germline, CDR1 MDHEN and CDR2 SYDVKM. The CDR3 is made up of 16 amino acids. Unmatched junction bases numbered 6, after V lost 5 bases and J lost 0 bases. The CDR3 nucleotides read TGTGCCAGCAGTGTCGACAGGGGGCGTATGAACACTGAAGCTTTCTTT. Translated, it gives CASSVDRGRMNTEAFF. Filled out from reference TRBV28 and TRBJ1-1, the complete variable domain reads DVKVTQSSRYLVKRTGEKVFLECVQDMDHENMFWYRQDPGLGLRLIYFSYDVKMKEKGDIPEGYSVSREKKERFSLILESASTNQTSMYLCASSVDRGRMNTEAFFGQGTRLTVV.

The gene calls are TRBV2 and TRBJ2-3, with 9 nucleotides matching TRBD2. The CDR3 is 15 residues long. The V and J ends lost 3 bases and 4 bases, in that order; junction bases with no gene match: 5. CDR1 and CDR2 from the germline V gene are SNHLY and FYNNEI. Here the CDR3 reads CASSEGSGGADTQYF. The CDR3 DNA sequence: TGTGCCAGCAGTGAGGGTAGCGGGGGCGCAGATACGCAGTATTTT.

This clone was observed once. The CDR3 loop reads CARSPWRGVTETQYF. As DNA, the CDR3 is TGTGCCAGAAGCCCCTGGAGGGGAGTTACAGAGACCCAGTACTTC. V and J are TRBV5-3 and TRBJ2-5, with D possibly TRBD2 on 6 matching bases. TRBV5-3 is an ORF for which the function is uncertain. The V gene lost 4 bases and the J gene lost 4 bases, with 17 bases spanning the gap. This CDR3 contains 15 residues.

The chain couples TRBV7-2 to TRBJ1-3; 7 positions match TRBD1. Trimming removed 7 bases from V and 4 bases from J; junction bases left unmatched: 7. Germline CDR1 and CDR2: SGHTA and FQGNSA. This CDR3 comprises 14 residues. The CDR3, as DNA: TGTGCCAGCACCTTCGACAGGGTGGGAAACACCATATATTTT. Its translation is CASTFDRVGNTIYF.

The rearrangement uses TRBV18 and TRBJ2-5; 13 bases line up with TRBD2. Germline V gene lookup returns CDR1 KGHSH and CDR2 LQKENI. With 3 bases clipped from V and 4 bases from J, the junction kept 5 bases outside the gene matches. This CDR3 comprises 16 residues. The CDR3 DNA follows: TGTGCCAGCTCACCTCGACTAGCGGGGGGCTTAGAGACCCAGTACTTC. Translating gives CASSPRLAGGLETQYF.

The CDR3 DNA is TGTGCCAGCTCACTCGACCCGCCGCCCAGGGAGACCCAGTACTTC. Its protein product is CASSLDPPPRETQYF. The chain couples TRBV18 to TRBJ2-5; D uncertain. Trimming cost V 4 bases and J 5 bases, with 17 bases left between them. Germline V gene lookup returns CDR1 KGHSH and CDR2 LQKENI. This CDR3 region has 15 residues. The whole variable domain, filled in from reference TRBV18 and TRBJ2-5, reads NAGVMQNPRHLVRRRGQEARLRCSPMKGHSHVYWYRQLPEEGLKFMVYLQKENIIDESGMPKERFSAEFPKEGPSILRIQQVVRGDSAAYFCASSLDPPPRETQYFGPGTRLLVL.

The chain recombines TRBV18 with TRBJ1-2; 8 bases agree with TRBD1. With 3 bases clipped from V and 4 bases from J, the junction kept 7 bases outside the gene matches. The length of the CDR3 is 15 residues. Per germline, CDR1 KGHSH and CDR2 LQKENI. The CDR3 DNA sequence: TGTGCCAGCTCACCCAGAACGGGACAGGCCTATGGCTACACCTTC. Encoded protein: CASSPRTGQAYGYTF.

This sequence joins TRBV5-1 and TRBJ2-1; D possibly corresponds to TRBD1 (5 bases). Per germline, CDR1 SGHRS and CDR2 YFSETQ. This CDR3 comprises 13 residues. Trimming removed 0 bases at V and 9 bases at J, with 10 bases between. The CDR3 region is CASSLAGRREQFF. The CDR3 DNA is TGCGCCAGCAGCTTGGCAGGGCGGCGTGAGCAGTTCTTC.

The chain employs TRBV6-2 or TRBV6-3 and TRBJ1-5, with a weak D call TRBD1 (6 bases). The CDR3 consists of 15 residues. Deletions cut 5 bases from V and 0 bases from J, with 11 bases between. Germline CDR1 is MNHEY and CDR2 is SVGEGT. CDR3 sequence: CASSLPGDSNQPQHF. The CDR3 nucleotides are TGTGCCAGCAGTCTCCCAGGGGATAGCAATCAGCCCCAGCATTTT.

The chain has TRBV28 and TRBJ1-1; tentative D call: TRBD1 (5 bases). Germline V CDR1 and CDR2: MDHEN, SYDVKM. The V and J ends lost 3 bases and 6 bases respectively, with 17 bases between them. The CDR3 is made up of 15 amino acids. The CDR3 DNA reads as TGTGCCAGCAGTTTTCAGGGATGGTTGTCTCCTGAAGCTTTCTTT. It codes for CASSFQGWLSPEAFF. Together with reference TRBV28 and TRBJ1-1, the CDR3 gives the full variable domain: DVKVTQSSRYLVKRTGEKVFLECVQDMDHENMFWYRQDPGLGLRLIYFSYDVKMKEKGDIPEGYSVSREKKERFSLILESASTNQTSMYLCASSFQGWLSPEAFFGQGTRLTVV.

This clone was seen more than once but under ten times. CDR3 sequence reads: CASSLNSGTGGIEAFF. In DNA, the CDR3 is TGCGCCAGCAGCTTAAACTCCGGGACAGGGGGTATTGAAGCTTTCTTT. V gene TRBV5-1 combines with J gene TRBJ1-1; TRBD1 aligns across 11 bases. Per germline, CDR1 SGHRS and CDR2 YFSETQ. CDR3 length: 16 amino acids. J was trimmed by 7 bases and V by 2 bases; bases with no gene match: 10.

The chain's CDR3 is CASSKAPGGTGELFF. For the CDR3, the DNA is TGTGCCAGCAGCAAAGCCCCGGGGGGCACCGGGGAGCTGTTTTTT. The chain has TRBV21-1 and TRBJ2-2; TRBD2 was called by the table and not checked on the DNA. TRBV21-1 is termed a pseudogene. The CDR3 consists of 15 residues.

V is TRBV4-1 and J is TRBJ2-1; 8 bases match TRBD2. Germline-derived CDR1 and CDR2 are MGHRA and YSYEKL. V was pared by 1 base and J by 4 bases, with 9 bases of the junction left unmatched. This CDR3 is 17 amino acids long. The CDR3 is CASSQVGGGRNYNEQFF. The DNA for the CDR3 is TGCGCCAGCAGCCAAGTAGGCGGGGGGCGTAATTACAATGAGCAGTTCTTC.